Each of the 24 T cell receptor beta chains below was sequenced from the same sample in a study of cytomegalovirus exposure and HLA in healthy donors. Both 60 Vbeta primers and 13 Jbeta primers went into the PCR. Produced via immunoSEQ multiplex PCR; TCRdb's table is partial and in-frame only. The table lists under 200,000 clones, 75% to 85% of them singletons. Sample: PBMCs. These receptors were collected from a man aged 45-60 years in good health and CMV-seropositive.

This chain joins TRBV7-3 and TRBJ2-1; maybe TRBD2 (6 bases). CDR3 length: 18 amino acids. V was clipped by 0 bases and J by 0 bases, with 15 bases between them. Germline CDR1 SGHTA, CDR2 FQGTGA. Here the CDR3 DNA reads TGTGCCAGCAGCTTAACGGGGACTCGGGTAGGCTCCTACAATGAGCAGTTCTTC. This translates into CASSLTGTRVGSYNEQFF.

The chain combines TRBV28 with TRBJ1-5, with TRBD1 identical over 8 bases. The ends lost 2 bases at V and 3 bases at J; junction bases unmatched: 12. This CDR3 has 18 residues. Germline V gives CDR1 MDHEN, CDR2 SYDVKM. CDR3 DNA: TGTGCCAGCAGTTTACGCTGGCGACAGGGGCGCCACAATCAGCCCCAGCATTTT. Translating it yields CASSLRWRQGRHNQPQHF.

This chain connects TRBV7-2 to TRBJ1-2; D is unclear. Trimming removed 5 bases at V and 6 bases at J, with 19 bases between. The CDR3 spans 15 residues. The V gene's germline CDR1 is SGHTA and CDR2 FQGNSA. CDR3 loop: CASSPTWGAGNGYTF. CDR3 nucleotides: TGTGCCAGCAGCCCTACGTGGGGTGCGGGGAATGGCTACACCTTC.

Written as DNA, the CDR3 is TGTGCCAGCAGCGTAGAGTCGTTCTCGAGCTCTGGGGCCAACGTCCTGACTTTC. Translated: CASSVESFSSSGANVLTF. This sequence joins TRBV9 and TRBJ2-6, with D hard to call. Trimming stripped 0 bases from V and 0 bases from J, with 13 bases between. CDR3 length equals 18 residues. Germline lookup yields CDR1 SGDLS and CDR2 YYNGEE.

CDR3 in amino acids: CASSPFEGSDNTEAFF. Written as DNA, the CDR3 is TGTGCCAGCTCACCATTCGAGGGCTCCGATAACACTGAAGCTTTCTTT. The chain has TRBV18 and TRBJ1-1; no firm D call. Between the trimmed V and J ends, which lost 2 bases and 2 bases, there was a span of 15 bases. The germline gives CDR1 KGHSH, CDR2 LQKENI. The CDR3 is 16 residues long.

J is TRBJ2-7 and V is TRBV5-1; D is possibly TRBD1 (5 bases). The length of the CDR3 is 14 residues. V was pared by 0 bases and J by 4 bases, with 11 bases between. Per germline, CDR1 SGHRS and CDR2 YFSETQ. CDR3 sequence (DNA): TGCGCCAGCAGCTTGGTCTCGACAGCGTACGAGCAGTACTTC. Translated: CASSLVSTAYEQYF.

This clone appeared once. The gene calls are TRBV29-1 and TRBJ2-1; 7 nucleotides align to TRBD2. With V trimmed by 5 bases and J by 4 bases, 8 bases remained unmatched. Germline CDR1 reads SQVTM; CDR2 reads ANQGSEA. The CDR3 has 14 residues. The CDR3 spells CSVLLLALYNEQFF. The CDR3 bases are TGCAGCGTTCTGTTACTAGCGCTATACAATGAGCAGTTCTTC.

The CDR3 here is CASYRQQETQYF. Written as DNA, the CDR3 is TGCGCCAGCTACCGACAGCAAGAGACCCAGTACTTC. This rearrangement joins TRBV5-1 to TRBJ2-5, with D possibly matching TRBD1 (5 bases). Trimming left V 7 bases short and J 2 bases short, with 9 bases between. The CDR3 loop spans 12 amino acids. The germline CDR1 and CDR2 sequences are SGHRS and YFSETQ.

The chain recombines TRBV5-1 with TRBJ2-5; no clear D gene. Trimming stripped 0 bases from V and 5 bases from J, with 11 bases between. Germline V CDR1 and CDR2: SGHRS, YFSETQ. The length of the CDR3 is 14 residues. CDR3 amino acids: CASSLGHGAETQYF. The DNA for the CDR3 is TGCGCCAGCAGCTTGGGCCACGGAGCGGAGACCCAGTACTTC.

This clone has only a few counts. The chain carries TRBV28 and TRBJ1-4, with TRBD1 matching 8 bases. J gave up 4 bases and V 4 bases, and 2 bases lay outside the gene matches. Germline CDR1 reads MDHEN; CDR2 reads SYDVKM. CDR3 length: 14 residues. Here the CDR3 reads CASSSDRDNEKLFF. In DNA, the CDR3 is TGTGCCAGCAGTTCGGACAGGGATAATGAAAAACTGTTTTTT. The full variable domain, in which reference TRBV28 and TRBJ1-4 provide the parts outside the CDR3, is DVKVTQSSRYLVKRTGEKVFLECVQDMDHENMFWYRQDPGLGLRLIYFSYDVKMKEKGDIPEGYSVSREKKERFSLILESASTNQTSMYLCASSSDRDNEKLFFGSGTQLSVL.

This chain uses TRBV4-3 with TRBJ2-7; TRBD1 matches 9 bases. Germline V gene data show CDR1 as LGHNA and CDR2 as YSLEER. V was clipped by 3 bases and J by 2 bases; unmatched bases: 5. This CDR3 spans 15 amino acids. CDR3 sequence reads: CASSHSGTGPYEQYF. The CDR3 DNA reads TGCGCCAGCAGCCATTCCGGGACAGGGCCCTACGAGCAGTACTTC.

The chain employs TRBV2 and TRBJ2-1; weak D call: TRBD1 (6 bases). The CDR3 length is 14 residues. Trimming left V 8 bases short and J 7 bases short, with 18 bases between. Germline CDR1 SNHLY, CDR2 FYNNEI. In DNA, the CDR3 is TGTGCCAGCGGGGACATCCCAAAAGGGAATGAGCAGTTCTTC. This sequence encodes CASGDIPKGNEQFF.

The chain is built from TRBV19 and TRBJ2-5; D possibly corresponds to TRBD2 (5 bases). The germline CDR1 and CDR2 sequences are LNHDA and SQIVND (reference sequence). This CDR3 is built from 13 residues. The V end was cut by 5 bases, the J end by 5 bases, with 12 bases between. CDR3 coding DNA: TGTGCCAGTAGTGCCCGGACTGGTGAGACCCAGTACTTC. It specifies CASSARTGETQYF.

The chain carries TRBV7-2 and TRBJ1-1; D possibly corresponds to TRBD1 (5 bases). The germline gives CDR1 SGHTA, CDR2 FQGNSA. The CDR3 runs to 14 residues. The V end lost 1 base, the J end lost 5 bases, and 11 bases lay between the germline ends. Here the CDR3 DNA reads TGTGCCAGCAGCTTAGTTCAGGGTAGGACTGAAGCTTTCTTT. This codes for CASSLVQGRTEAFF.

The rearrangement uses TRBV7-8 and TRBJ2-5; TRBD1 agrees at 7 bases. The CDR3 consists of 14 residues. J lost 4 bases, V lost 3 bases, and 5 bases had no gene match. Germline V gene data show CDR1 as SGHVS and CDR2 as FQNEAQ. CDR3 sequence (DNA): TGTGCCAGCAGCTTGGGGACAGTTTCAGAGACCCAGTACTTC. It specifies CASSLGTVSETQYF.

The J gene is TRBJ2-7, the V gene TRBV5-4, with D perhaps TRBD1 (6 bases). The CDR3 sequence is 16 residues long. The germline V gene encodes CDR1 SGHNT and CDR2 YYREEE (reference sequence). V shed 4 bases and J shed 5 bases, with 22 bases lying between them. CDR3 protein: CASSPAGTQAVNEQYF. The CDR3 DNA follows: TGTGCCAGCAGCCCGGCCGGGACACAGGCCGTCAACGAGCAGTACTTC. Supplemented by reference TRBV5-4 and TRBJ2-7, the full variable domain reads ETGVTQSPTHLIKTRGQQVTLRCSSQSGHNTVSWYQQALGQGPQFIFQYYREEENGRGNFPPRFSGLQFPNYSSELNVNALELDDSALYLCASSPAGTQAVNEQYFGPGTRLTVT.

The chain carries TRBV5-1 and TRBJ1-1; unclear D gene. This CDR3 contains 14 residues. Germline V gene sequence: CDR1 SGHRS, CDR2 YFSETQ. Trimming pared 0 bases from V and 1 base from J, leaving 7 bases between. In DNA, the CDR3 is TGCGCCAGCAGCTTGGCGCCAGGGAACACTGAAGCTTTCTTT. The encoded protein is CASSLAPGNTEAFF.

V usage is TRBV15 and J usage is TRBJ2-1, with 8 nucleotides matching TRBD2. Germline V CDR1 and CDR2: LNHNV, YYDKDF (reference sequence). J was trimmed by 4 bases and V by 5 bases; bases with no gene match: 4. CDR3 length: 14 residues. For the CDR3, the DNA is TGTGCCACCAGCTCGGGGGGGAATTACAATGAGCAGTTCTTC. Its protein product is CATSSGGNYNEQFF. The whole variable domain, remainder taken from reference TRBV15 and TRBJ2-1, is DAMVIQNPRYQVTQFGKPVTLSCSQTLNHNVMYWYQQKSSQAPKLLFHYYDKDFNNEADTPDNFQSRRPNTSFCFLDIRSPGLGDTAMYLCATSSGGNYNEQFFGPGTRLTVL.

J is TRBJ1-1 and V is TRBV5-8; tentatively, D is TRBD1 (6 bases). Germline CDR1 SGHTS, CDR2 YDEGEE. The ends were cut back, 0 bases at V and 4 bases at J, with 7 bases in the middle. The CDR3 loop spans 13 amino acids. In DNA, the CDR3 is TGTGCCAGCAGCTTGGGAGGGGGCACTGAAGCTTTCTTT. Translated: CASSLGGGTEAFF.

The chain has TRBV4-3 and TRBJ2-7; TRBD1 is a possible D gene (6 bases). V was pared by 0 bases and J by 4 bases, with 13 bases between. This CDR3 is built from 15 residues. Germline V gene sequence: CDR1 LGHNA, CDR2 YSLEER. CDR3 nucleotide sequence: TGCGCCAGCAGCCAAGAATTGGGGGCGTGGTACGAGCAGTACTTC. This encodes CASSQELGAWYEQYF.

This clone was recorded a few times. The V call is TRBV7-2, the J call TRBJ2-2; D possibly corresponds to TRBD2 (7 bases). CDR1 is SGHTA, CDR2 FQGNSA, per germline. V lost 3 bases, J lost 4 bases, and 12 bases lay in between. The CDR3 loop spans 15 amino acids. The CDR3 coding sequence is TGTGCCAGCAGCTTGGCCGGGGGGCTCACCGGGGAGCTGTTTTTT. Protein product: CASSLAGGLTGELFF.

This clone has just a few counts. The identical CDR3 is also encoded by other nucleotide sequences in the sample. The chain recombines TRBV5-1 with TRBJ2-7; TRBD1 aligns across 10 bases. The CDR3 runs 14 residues. Trimming took 2 bases from V and 2 from J; bases not matched to a gene: 1. The germline V gene encodes CDR1 SGHRS and CDR2 YFSETQ. Written as DNA, the CDR3 is TGCGCCAGCAGCTTAGGGACAGGGGCCTACGAGCAGTACTTC. Amino acids: CASSLGTGAYEQYF.

This clone appeared a single time. The J gene is TRBJ1-4, the V gene TRBV4-1; 9 nucleotides line up with TRBD1. The CDR3 has 16 residues. Per germline, CDR1 MGHRA and CDR2 YSYEKL. The junction had 8 bases not matched to a gene; V was cut back by 1 base and J by 8 bases. The DNA of the CDR3 is TGCGCCAGCAGCCAAGCTGCCGGGACAGGGCGAGAAAAACTGTTTTTT. Translation: CASSQAAGTGREKLFF.

This chain connects TRBV28 to TRBJ1-1; D is uncertain. This CDR3 has 11 residues. Germline V CDR1 and CDR2: MDHEN, SYDVKM. V gave up 5 bases and J gave up 6 bases, with 7 bases separating them. The chain's CDR3 is CASSPSAEAFF. The CDR3 bases are TGTGCCAGCAGTCCCTCGGCTGAAGCTTTCTTT. The full variable domain, its missing parts supplied by reference TRBV28 and TRBJ1-1, is DVKVTQSSRYLVKRTGEKVFLECVQDMDHENMFWYRQDPGLGLRLIYFSYDVKMKEKGDIPEGYSVSREKKERFSLILESASTNQTSMYLCASSPSAEAFFGQGTRLTVV.